This passage covers 29 T cell receptor beta chains from one sample sequenced in a study of radiotherapy plus CTLA-4 blockade in lung cancer. The repertoire was sequenced with immunoSEQ multiplex PCR; TCRdb's copy has only in-frame clones and lacks some. The sample lists some 50,000 clones, 79% occurring once. Source: peripheral blood, taken from a patient treated with radiotherapy plus ipilimumab. The receptors were gathered from a human donor with non-small cell lung cancer who had a partial response to radiotherapy plus ipilimumab.

The chain uses TRBV12-5 and TRBJ2-1; 11 bases map to TRBD1. V lost 4 bases, J lost 9 bases, and 5 bases stayed unmatched. The CDR3 covers 14 residues. Germline V lookup: CDR1 LGHNT, CDR2 FRNRAP. The CDR3 DNA follows: TGTGCTAGTGGTTCCGGGACAGGGGGATTTGAGCAGTTCTTC. Its translation: CASGSGTGGFEQFF. Combining the CDR3 with reference TRBV12-5 and TRBJ2-1 gives the whole variable domain DARVTQTPRHKVTEMGQEVTMRCQPILGHNTVFWYRQTMMQGLELLAYFRNRAPLDDSGMPKDRFSAEMPDATLATLKIQPSEPRDSAVYFCASGSGTGGFEQFFGPGTRLTVL.

This clone was seen only a few times. The chain links TRBV5-5 to TRBJ2-1; TRBD1 might be the D (5 bases). In germline, CDR1 is SGHKS, CDR2 YYEKEE (reference sequence). CDR3 length equals 15 residues. V was shortened by 1 base and J by 0 bases, with 8 bases between the two germline ends. The CDR3, as DNA: TGTGCCAGCAGCTTGCGACAGAGCTCCTACAATGAGCAGTTCTTC. It translates to CASSLRQSSYNEQFF. Using reference TRBV5-5 and TRBJ2-1 for the parts outside the CDR3, the full variable domain is DAGVTQSPTHLIKTRGQQVTLRCSPISGHKSVSWYQQVLGQGPQFIFQYYEKEERGRGNFPDRFSARQFPNYSSELNVNALLLGDSALYLCASSLRQSSYNEQFFGPGTRLTVL.

This chain joins TRBV28 and TRBJ1-6, with D perhaps TRBD1 (6 bases). The CDR3 runs to 14 residues. Germline V gene sequence: CDR1 MDHEN, CDR2 SYDVKM. V dropped 4 bases and J dropped 4 bases, with 8 bases sitting between them. Here the CDR3 reads CASSSDSYNSPLHF. The CDR3 DNA is TGTGCCAGCAGTTCGGACAGTTATAATTCACCCCTCCACTTT.

The J gene is TRBJ1-5, the V gene TRBV6-4; D ambiguous. This CDR3 has 13 amino acids. Germline V gene lookup returns CDR1 MRHNA and CDR2 SNTAGT. The V end was cut by 7 bases, the J end by 7 bases, with 14 bases between. The CDR3 sequence is CASNESPSQPQHF. CDR3 sequence (DNA): TGTGCCAGCAATGAGAGTCCCTCCCAGCCCCAGCATTTT.

The genes are TRBV6-1 and TRBJ2-7, with TRBD1 as a possible D gene (6 bases). CDR3 length: 14 amino acids. Germline lookup yields CDR1 MNHNS and CDR2 SASEGT. V was shortened by 1 base and J by 6 bases, with 13 bases between the two germline ends. The CDR3 DNA reads TGTGCCAGCAGTGAAGATTACAGGGTGGGCGAGCAGTACTTC. Translated, it gives CASSEDYRVGEQYF.

CDR3 in DNA: TGTGCCAGCAGTTCGGACAGGGGAGGTGGAAACACCATATATTTT. This sequence encodes CASSSDRGGGNTIYF. The V and J genes are TRBV2 and TRBJ1-3; 9 positions agree with TRBD1. Losses at the gene ends were 5 bases for V and 3 bases for J; bases not matched to a gene: 5. This CDR3 region has 15 residues. Germline CDR1 reads SNHLY; CDR2 reads FYNNEI. The entire variable domain, with the rest obtained from reference TRBV2 and TRBJ1-3, is as follows: EPEVTQTPSHQVTQMGQEVILRCVPISNHLYFYWYRQILGQKVEFLVSFYNNEISEKSEIFDDQFSVERPDGSNFTLKIRSTKLEDSAMYFCASSSDRGGGNTIYFGEGSWLTVV.

This rearrangement joins TRBV10-3 to TRBJ2-2, with D possibly matching TRBD1 (5 bases). CDR3 length equals 18 residues. In germline, CDR1 is ENHRY, CDR2 SYGVKD. V lost 0 bases and J lost 2, with 16 bases in between. CDR3 nucleotides: TGTGCCATCAGTGAGTCGGGGCCGCAAGGACAAAACACCGGGGAGCTGTTTTTT. As protein: CAISESGPQGQNTGELFF.

The V call is TRBV4-1, the J call TRBJ1-2; D gene uncertain. This CDR3 has 14 residues. The germline V and J ends were trimmed by 0 bases and 1 base, with 6 bases remaining between them. Germline V gene data show CDR1 as MGHRA and CDR2 as YSYEKL. CDR3 in DNA: TGCGCCAGCAGCCAAGAGCAGGATAACTATGGCTACACCTTC. It is translated as CASSQEQDNYGYTF.

This chain uses TRBV10-3 with TRBJ2-7, with 7 bases fitting TRBD1. With 10 bases clipped from V and 6 bases from J, the junction kept 9 bases outside the gene matches. The V gene's germline CDR1 is ENHRY and CDR2 SYGVKD. This CDR3 has 12 residues. The CDR3 sequence is CATRDREIEQYF. The CDR3 DNA is TGTGCCACCCGGGACAGAGAGATCGAGCAGTACTTC.

CDR3 sequence reads: CASSFSGYEQYF. The CDR3 region has the DNA TGTGCCAGCAGCTTTTCAGGTTACGAGCAGTACTTC. This chain links TRBV5-6 with TRBJ2-7; D gene uncertain. V lost 2 bases and J lost 4, with 7 bases in between. This CDR3 is 12 amino acids long. Germline-derived CDR1 and CDR2 are SGHDT and YYEEEE. The whole variable domain, filled in from reference TRBV5-6 and TRBJ2-7, reads DAGVTQSPTHLIKTRGQQVTLRCSPKSGHDTVSWYQQALGQGPQFIFQYYEEEERQRGNFPDRFSGHQFPNYSSELNVNALLLGDSALYLCASSFSGYEQYFGPGTRLTVT.

V gene TRBV6-1 combines with J gene TRBJ1-6; D is uncertain. From germline, CDR1 is MNHNS and CDR2 SASEGT. The ends were cut back, 4 bases at V and 4 bases at J, with 8 bases in the middle. The CDR3 extends over 14 amino acids. CDR3 nucleotides: TGTGCCAGCAGTGCTGGCCCTTATAATTCACCCCTCCACTTT. It codes for CASSAGPYNSPLHF.

The chain is built from TRBV7-2 and TRBJ2-5, with 14 positions matching TRBD2. After removal of 5 bases from V and 5 bases from J, the junction contained 16 bases not matched to a gene. The CDR3 length is 19 residues. Looked up from germline, CDR1 is SGHTA and CDR2 is FQGNSA. CDR3 protein: CASSPRNPRLAGGRETQYF. CDR3 sequence (DNA): TGTGCCAGCAGCCCCCGCAATCCCCGACTAGCGGGGGGGCGGGAGACCCAGTACTTC.

This clone was counted many times. The chain is built from TRBV4-1 and TRBJ1-1; D might be TRBD1 (6 bases). The CDR3 has 14 amino acids. Germline CDR1 is MGHRA and CDR2 is YSYEKL. V was pared by 0 bases and J by 5 bases, with 10 bases between. The CDR3 nucleotides read TGCGCCAGCAGCCAAGATACAGGGTCGACTGAAGCTTTCTTT. This encodes CASSQDTGSTEAFF.

This clone was seen a few times. This chain links TRBV2 with TRBJ2-7; D perhaps matches TRBD2 (7 bases). V gave up 10 bases and J gave up 0 bases, with 22 bases separating them. The germline V gene encodes CDR1 SNHLY and CDR2 FYNNEI. The CDR3 is 16 residues long. CDR3 DNA sequence: TGTGCCACCAGCTTCGGGGGGCCTGACCCCTCCTACGAGCAGTACTTC. This gives the protein CATSFGGPDPSYEQYF.

The rearrangement uses TRBV6-6 and TRBJ1-3; 7 nucleotides align to TRBD1. The CDR3 sequence is 16 residues long. Germline CDR1 reads MNHNY; CDR2 reads SVGAGI (reference sequence). After removal of 5 bases from V and 4 bases from J, the junction contained 11 bases not matched to a gene. CDR3 region: CASSGTGTASGNTIYF. The CDR3 DNA reads as TGTGCCAGCAGTGGAACCGGGACAGCCTCGGGAAACACCATATATTTT.

The chain couples TRBV6-5 to TRBJ1-2; 8 nucleotides match TRBD1. The ends lost 4 bases at V and 0 bases at J; junction bases unmatched: 7. This CDR3 contains 16 residues. Germline-derived CDR1 and CDR2 are MNHEY and SVGAGI. The CDR3 DNA reads TGTGCCAGCAGTTCCGCAGGGGGCAAAACTAACTATGGCTACACCTTC. Its protein is CASSSAGGKTNYGYTF.

This chain links TRBV7-2 with TRBJ1-2; 7 bases fit TRBD1. V shed 5 bases and J 4 bases; nucleotides not matched to a gene: 4. Looked up from germline, CDR1 is SGHTA and CDR2 is FQGNSA. This CDR3 has 13 amino acids. The CDR3 DNA sequence: TGTGCCAGCAGCCTGGGACAGCTCTATGGCTACACCTTC. Its translation is CASSLGQLYGYTF.

This chain uses TRBV7-9 with TRBJ2-7; tentatively, D is TRBD2 (5 bases). The germline V gene encodes CDR1 SEHNR and CDR2 FQNEAQ (reference sequence). This CDR3 has 14 residues. V lost 2 bases to trimming and J lost 0 bases, with 8 bases between them. CDR3 residues: CASSLPGSSYEQYF. The CDR3 region has the DNA TGTGCCAGCAGCTTACCGGGGTCCTCCTACGAGCAGTACTTC.

This chain links TRBV5-1 with TRBJ2-2; 7 bases map to TRBD1. This CDR3 is 14 amino acids long. J lost 4 bases, V lost 3 bases, and 3 bases had no gene match. Germline values: CDR1 SGHRS, CDR2 YFSETQ. CDR3 bases: TGCGCCAGCAGCTCCGACAGGGCCACCGGGGAGCTGTTTTTT. The encoded protein is CASSSDRATGELFF.

In this sample, this clone turned up a few times. The CDR3 nucleotides read TGTGCCAGCAGCTCGGGGGGTTCGGCTTTCTTT. It is translated as CASSSGGSAFF. The chain links TRBV5-4 to TRBJ1-1; the D gene is possibly TRBD1 (5 bases). V lost 3 bases, J lost 11 bases, and 11 bases lay in between. The CDR3 totals 11 residues. The V gene's germline CDR1 is SGHNT and CDR2 YYREEE (reference sequence).

This clone was seen only once. V usage is TRBV19 and J usage is TRBJ2-1; no clear D. V lost 1 base and J lost 7, with 17 bases in between. CDR1 and CDR2 from the germline V gene are LNHDA and SQIVND (reference sequence). The CDR3 is 16 residues long. The CDR3 here is CASSIVDSPPGNEQFF. CDR3 bases: TGTGCCAGTAGTATAGTAGACTCCCCACCCGGGAATGAGCAGTTCTTC. Full variable domain (rest looked up from reference TRBV19 and TRBJ2-1): DGGITQSPKYLFRKEGQNVTLSCEQNLNHDAMYWYRQDPGQGLRLIYYSQIVNDFQKGDIAEGYSVSREKKESFPLTVTSAQKNPTAFYLCASSIVDSPPGNEQFFGPGTRLTVL.

J is TRBJ1-2 and V is TRBV10-2; D is unclear. V was pared by 2 bases and J by 3 bases, with 7 bases between. The CDR3 consists of 13 residues. Germline V gives CDR1 WSHSY, CDR2 SAAADI. CDR3 DNA: TGCGCCAGCAGTGAGGCCAGATACTATGGCTACACCTTC. It translates to CASSEARYYGYTF.

The J gene is TRBJ1-5, the V gene TRBV29-1, with no clear D. This CDR3 spans 13 amino acids. Trimming took off 4 bases at V and 0 bases at J, with 7 bases between the two ends. CDR1 is SQVTM, CDR2 ANQGSEA, per germline. The CDR3 is CSVAGNSNQPQHF. CDR3 nucleotides: TGCAGCGTTGCAGGAAATAGCAATCAGCCCCAGCATTTT.

The genes are TRBV18 and TRBJ2-3; 9 bases fit TRBD1. The V and J ends lost 6 bases and 3 bases, in that order; junction bases with no gene match: 7. The CDR3 consists of 15 residues. CDR1 is KGHSH and CDR2 is LQKENI in the germline V gene. CDR3 bases: TGTGCCAGCTCTCCTTCGGGGACAGGGACAGATACGCAGTATTTT. Protein product: CASSPSGTGTDTQYF.

The chain has TRBV4-1 and TRBJ1-2, with TRBD1 identical over 7 bases. There are 16 residues in the CDR3. Germline CDR1 and CDR2: MGHRA and YSYEKL. Germline trimming cut 0 bases from V and 3 bases from J; bases unmatched to any gene: 7. The CDR3 protein is CASSQERAGGDYGYTF. As DNA, the CDR3 is TGCGCCAGCAGCCAAGAGAGGGCAGGGGGAGACTATGGCTACACCTTC.

This chain uses TRBV4-3 with TRBJ2-5; D possibly corresponds to TRBD2 (5 bases). This CDR3 spans 15 amino acids. V lost 1 base and J lost 3, with 12 bases in between. Per germline, CDR1 LGHNA and CDR2 YSLEER. The CDR3 reads CASSQGGGYEETQYF. The DNA of the CDR3 is TGCGCCAGCAGCCAAGGTGGCGGGTACGAAGAGACCCAGTACTTC.

The chain is built from TRBV7-2 and TRBJ2-7; 10 bases fit TRBD1. The CDR3 contains 14 residues. CDR1 and CDR2 (germline): SGHTA, FQGNSA. V shed 3 bases, J shed 4 bases, and the junction held 3 bases outside the gene matches. For the CDR3, the DNA is TGTGCCAGCAGCTTGGGACAGGGGTGGTACGAGCAGTACTTC. Residues: CASSLGQGWYEQYF.

The rearrangement joins TRBV7-6 to TRBJ2-1, with 10 bases that match TRBD2. With V trimmed by 5 bases and J by 8 bases, 12 bases remained unmatched. The CDR3 has 16 residues. The V gene's germline CDR1 is SGHVS and CDR2 FNYEAQ. CDR3 in amino acids: CASSLMSGGALDEQFF. CDR3 bases: TGTGCCAGCAGCCTAATGAGCGGGGGGGCCTTAGATGAGCAGTTCTTC.

The chain couples TRBV30 to TRBJ1-4; D perhaps matches TRBD1 (6 bases). Germline CDR1 and CDR2: GTSNPN and SVGIG (reference sequence). This CDR3 is built from 13 residues. The germline V and J ends were trimmed by 7 bases and 7 bases, with 16 bases remaining between them. The CDR3 protein is CASNTGTPEKLFF. The DNA of the CDR3 is TGTGCCTCAAACACCGGGACACCTGAAAAACTGTTTTTT.